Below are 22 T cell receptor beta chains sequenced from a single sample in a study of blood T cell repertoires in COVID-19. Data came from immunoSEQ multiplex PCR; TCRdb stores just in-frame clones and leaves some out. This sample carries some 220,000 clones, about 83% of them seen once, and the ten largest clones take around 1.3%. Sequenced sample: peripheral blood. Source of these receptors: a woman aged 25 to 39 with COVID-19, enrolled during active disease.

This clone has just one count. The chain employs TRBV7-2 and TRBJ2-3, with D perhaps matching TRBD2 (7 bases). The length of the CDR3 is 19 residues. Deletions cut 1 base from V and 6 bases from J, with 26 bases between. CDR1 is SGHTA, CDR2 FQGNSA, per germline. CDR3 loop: CASSLGYLPGGGRADTQYF. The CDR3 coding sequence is TGTGCCAGCAGCTTAGGTTATCTCCCGGGGGGCGGAAGAGCGGATACGCAGTATTTT.

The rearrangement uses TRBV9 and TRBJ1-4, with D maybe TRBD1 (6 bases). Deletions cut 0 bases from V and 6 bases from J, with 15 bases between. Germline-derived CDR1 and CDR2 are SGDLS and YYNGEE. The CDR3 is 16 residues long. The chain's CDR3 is CASSVGVRRTDEKLFF. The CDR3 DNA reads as TGTGCCAGCAGCGTAGGCGTTCGCAGGACAGATGAAAAACTGTTTTTT.

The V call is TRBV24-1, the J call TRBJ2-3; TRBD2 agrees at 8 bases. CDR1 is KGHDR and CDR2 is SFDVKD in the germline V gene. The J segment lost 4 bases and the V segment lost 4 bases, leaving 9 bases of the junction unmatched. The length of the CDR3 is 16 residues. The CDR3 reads CATSDPTPGGPDTQYF. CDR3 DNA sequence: TGTGCCACCAGTGACCCTACCCCGGGGGGGCCAGATACGCAGTATTTT.

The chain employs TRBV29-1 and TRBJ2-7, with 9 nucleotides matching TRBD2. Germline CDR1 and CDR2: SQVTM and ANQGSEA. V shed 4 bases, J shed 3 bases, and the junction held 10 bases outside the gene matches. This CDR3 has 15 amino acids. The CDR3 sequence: CSVVVRLADDYEQYF. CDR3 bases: TGCAGCGTTGTTGTTAGACTAGCGGACGACTACGAGCAGTACTTC.

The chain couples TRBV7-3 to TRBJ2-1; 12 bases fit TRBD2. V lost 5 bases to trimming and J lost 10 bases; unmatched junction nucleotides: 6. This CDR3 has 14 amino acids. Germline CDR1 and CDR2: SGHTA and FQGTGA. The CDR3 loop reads CASSASSGRGEQFF. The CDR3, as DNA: TGTGCCAGCAGCGCCTCTAGCGGGAGGGGGGAGCAGTTCTTC.

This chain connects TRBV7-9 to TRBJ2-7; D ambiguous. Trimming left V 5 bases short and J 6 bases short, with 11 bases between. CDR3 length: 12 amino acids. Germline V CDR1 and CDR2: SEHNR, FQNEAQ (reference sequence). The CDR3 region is CASSPARGEQYF. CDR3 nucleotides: TGTGCCAGCAGCCCGGCCCGCGGCGAGCAGTACTTC.

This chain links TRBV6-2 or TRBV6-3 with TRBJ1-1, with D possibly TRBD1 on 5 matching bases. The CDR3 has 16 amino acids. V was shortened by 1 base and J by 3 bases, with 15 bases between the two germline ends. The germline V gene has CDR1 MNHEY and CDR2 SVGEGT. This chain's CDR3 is CASSYWAGIGDTEAFF. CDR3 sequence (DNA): TGTGCCAGCAGTTACTGGGCAGGGATAGGTGACACTGAAGCTTTCTTT.

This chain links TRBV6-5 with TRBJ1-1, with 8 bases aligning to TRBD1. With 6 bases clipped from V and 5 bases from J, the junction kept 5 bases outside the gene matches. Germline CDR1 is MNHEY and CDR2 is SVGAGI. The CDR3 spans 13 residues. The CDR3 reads CASSRQGWTEAFF. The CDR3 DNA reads TGTGCCAGCAGCCGACAGGGGTGGACTGAAGCTTTCTTT.

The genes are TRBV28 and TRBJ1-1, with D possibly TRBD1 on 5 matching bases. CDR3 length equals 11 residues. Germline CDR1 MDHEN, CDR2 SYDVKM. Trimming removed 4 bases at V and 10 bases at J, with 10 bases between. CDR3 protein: CASSWQGGAFF. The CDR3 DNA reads TGTGCCAGCAGTTGGCAGGGTGGAGCTTTCTTT. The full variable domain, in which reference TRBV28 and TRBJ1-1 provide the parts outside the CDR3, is DVKVTQSSRYLVKRTGEKVFLECVQDMDHENMFWYRQDPGLGLRLIYFSYDVKMKEKGDIPEGYSVSREKKERFSLILESASTNQTSMYLCASSWQGGAFFGQGTRLTVV.

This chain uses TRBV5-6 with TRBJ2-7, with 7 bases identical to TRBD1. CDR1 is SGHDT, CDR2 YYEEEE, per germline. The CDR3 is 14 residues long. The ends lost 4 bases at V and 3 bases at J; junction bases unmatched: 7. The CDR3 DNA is TGTGCCAGCAGCCGGGGACAGATAAACTACGAGCAGTACTTC. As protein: CASSRGQINYEQYF.

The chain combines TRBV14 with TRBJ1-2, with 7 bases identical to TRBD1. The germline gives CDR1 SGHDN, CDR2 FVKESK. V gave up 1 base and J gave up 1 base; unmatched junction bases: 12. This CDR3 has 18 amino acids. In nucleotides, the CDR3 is TGTGCCAGCAGCCAAGCCTCGGCAGGGGGAATGCGTAACTATGGCTACACCTTC. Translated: CASSQASAGGMRNYGYTF.

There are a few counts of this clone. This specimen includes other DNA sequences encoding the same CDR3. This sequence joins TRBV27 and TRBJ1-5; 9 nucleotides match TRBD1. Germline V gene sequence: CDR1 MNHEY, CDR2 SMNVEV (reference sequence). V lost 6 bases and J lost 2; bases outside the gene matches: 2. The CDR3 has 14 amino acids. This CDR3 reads CASRTGGGNQPQHF. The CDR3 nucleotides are TGTGCCAGCAGGACAGGGGGAGGCAATCAGCCCCAGCATTTT.

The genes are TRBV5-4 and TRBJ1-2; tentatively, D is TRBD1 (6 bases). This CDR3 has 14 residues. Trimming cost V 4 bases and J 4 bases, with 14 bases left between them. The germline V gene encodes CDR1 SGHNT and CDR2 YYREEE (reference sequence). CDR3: CASSPQQGRYGYTF. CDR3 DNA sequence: TGTGCCAGCAGCCCCCAACAGGGACGCTATGGCTACACCTTC.

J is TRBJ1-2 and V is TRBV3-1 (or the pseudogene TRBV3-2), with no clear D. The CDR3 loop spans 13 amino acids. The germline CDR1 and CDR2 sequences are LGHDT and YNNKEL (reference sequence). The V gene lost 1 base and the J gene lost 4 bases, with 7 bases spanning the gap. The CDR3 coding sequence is TGTGCCAGCAGCCAAGGACTCAGCTATGGCTACACCTTC. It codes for CASSQGLSYGYTF.

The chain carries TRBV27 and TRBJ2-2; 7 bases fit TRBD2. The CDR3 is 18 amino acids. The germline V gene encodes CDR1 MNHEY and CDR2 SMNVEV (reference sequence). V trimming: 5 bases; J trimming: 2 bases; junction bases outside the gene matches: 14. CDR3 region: CASSAPRLAFFNTGELFF. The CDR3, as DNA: TGTGCCAGCAGTGCCCCCCGACTAGCCTTTTTCAACACCGGGGAGCTGTTTTTT.

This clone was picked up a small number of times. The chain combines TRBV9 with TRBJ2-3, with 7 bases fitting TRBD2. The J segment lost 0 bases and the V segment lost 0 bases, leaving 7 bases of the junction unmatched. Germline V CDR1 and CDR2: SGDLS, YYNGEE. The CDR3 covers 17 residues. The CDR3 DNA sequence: TGTGCCAGCAGCGTAGACAAAGCGGGACTTAGCACAGATACGCAGTATTTT. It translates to CASSVDKAGLSTDTQYF.

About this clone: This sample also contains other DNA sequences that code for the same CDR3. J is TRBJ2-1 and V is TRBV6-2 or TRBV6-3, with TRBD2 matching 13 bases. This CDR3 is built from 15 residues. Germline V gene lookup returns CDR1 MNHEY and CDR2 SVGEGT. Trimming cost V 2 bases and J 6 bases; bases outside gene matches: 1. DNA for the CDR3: TGTGCCAGCAGTTACGGGACTAGCGGGATCAATGAGCAGTTCTTC. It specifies CASSYGTSGINEQFF.

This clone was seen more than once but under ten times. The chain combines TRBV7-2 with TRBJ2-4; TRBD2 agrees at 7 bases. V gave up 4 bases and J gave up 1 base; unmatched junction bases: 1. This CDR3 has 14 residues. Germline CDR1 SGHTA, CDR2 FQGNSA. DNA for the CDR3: TGTGCCAGCAGCTCCGGGGGGGCCAAAAACATTCAGTACTTC. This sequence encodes CASSSGGAKNIQYF. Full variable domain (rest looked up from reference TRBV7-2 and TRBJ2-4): GAGVSQSPSNKVTEKGKDVELRCDPISGHTALYWYRQSLGQGLEFLIYFQGNSAPDKSGLPSDRFSAERTGGSVSTLTIQRTQQEDSAVYLCASSSGGAKNIQYFGAGTRLSVL.

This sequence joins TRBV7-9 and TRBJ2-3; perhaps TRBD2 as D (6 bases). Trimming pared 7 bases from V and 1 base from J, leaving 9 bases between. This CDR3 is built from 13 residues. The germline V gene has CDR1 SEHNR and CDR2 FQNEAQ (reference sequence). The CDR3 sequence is CASTVAGTDTQYF. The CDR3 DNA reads TGTGCCAGCACCGTAGCGGGCACAGATACGCAGTATTTT. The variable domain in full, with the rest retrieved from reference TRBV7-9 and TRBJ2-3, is DTGVSQNPRHKITKRGQNVTFRCDPISEHNRLYWYRQTLGQGPEFLTYFQNEAQLEKSRLLSDRFSAERPKGSFSTLEIQRTEQGDSAMYLCASTVAGTDTQYFGPGTRLTVL.

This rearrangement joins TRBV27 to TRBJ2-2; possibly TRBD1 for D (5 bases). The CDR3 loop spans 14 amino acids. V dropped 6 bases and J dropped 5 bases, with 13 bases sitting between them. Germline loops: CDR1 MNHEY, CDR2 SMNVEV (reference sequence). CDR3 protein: CASSHRQITGELFF. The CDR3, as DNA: TGTGCCAGCAGCCACAGACAGATTACCGGGGAGCTGTTTTTT.

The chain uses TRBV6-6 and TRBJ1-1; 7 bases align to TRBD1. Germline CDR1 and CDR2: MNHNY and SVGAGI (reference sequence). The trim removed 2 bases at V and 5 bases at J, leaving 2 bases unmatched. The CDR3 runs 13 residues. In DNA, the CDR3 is TGTGCCAGCAGTTACGGGACAGAAACTGAAGCTTTCTTT. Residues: CASSYGTETEAFF.

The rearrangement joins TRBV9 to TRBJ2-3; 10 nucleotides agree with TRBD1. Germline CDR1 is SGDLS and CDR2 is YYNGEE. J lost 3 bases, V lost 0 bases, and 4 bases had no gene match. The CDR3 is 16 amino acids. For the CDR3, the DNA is TGTGCCAGCAGCGTAGGGGGACAGGGGAGGACAGATACGCAGTATTTT. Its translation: CASSVGGQGRTDTQYF.